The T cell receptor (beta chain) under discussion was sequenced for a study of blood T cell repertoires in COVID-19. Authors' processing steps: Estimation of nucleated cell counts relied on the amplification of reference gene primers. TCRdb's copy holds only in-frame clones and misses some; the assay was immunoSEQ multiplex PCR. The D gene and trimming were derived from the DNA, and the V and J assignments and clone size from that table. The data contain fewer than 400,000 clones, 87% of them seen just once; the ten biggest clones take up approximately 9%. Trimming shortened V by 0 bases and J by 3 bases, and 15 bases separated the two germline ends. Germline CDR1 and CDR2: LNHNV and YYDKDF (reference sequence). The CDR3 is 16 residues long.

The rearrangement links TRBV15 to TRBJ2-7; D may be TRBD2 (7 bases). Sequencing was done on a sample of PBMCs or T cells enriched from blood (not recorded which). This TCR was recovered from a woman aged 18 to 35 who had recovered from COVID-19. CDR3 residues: CATSRDRLGGGYEQYF. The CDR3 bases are TGTGCCACCAGCAGAGATCGGTTAGGGGGGGGCTACGAGCAGTACTTC.